These 16 T cell receptor beta chains were sequenced from one sample in a study of blood T cell repertoires in COVID-19. The protocol was immunoSEQ multiplex PCR, while the TCRdb copy is restricted to in-frame clones and leaves out a portion. Counted here are roughly 100,000 clones, over 55% occurring once; the ten biggest clones make up approximately 0.87%. Sequenced input: peripheral blood. All receptors derive from a human donor with acute or convalescent COVID-19. The donor label of this sample is uncertain.

This chain links TRBV4-2 with TRBJ2-1; D not resolved. Trimming shortened V by 1 base and J by 0 bases, and 7 bases separated the two germline ends. The CDR3 sequence is 15 residues long. The germline V gene encodes CDR1 LGHNA and CDR2 YNFKEQ. CDR3 region: CASSQAVLSYNEQFF. CDR3 sequence (DNA): TGTGCCAGCAGCCAAGCCGTCCTCTCCTACAATGAGCAGTTCTTC.

The V and J genes are TRBV9 and TRBJ1-2, with TRBD1 identical over 9 bases. The CDR3 is 16 residues long. The V gene end was trimmed by 4 bases and the J gene end by 5 bases; junction bases not matched to a gene: 12. Germline values: CDR1 SGDLS, CDR2 YYNGEE. Written as DNA, the CDR3 is TGTGCCAGCAGCACCCGGACAGGGGCCCTACCTTATGGCTACACCTTC. This translates into CASSTRTGALPYGYTF.

The chain employs TRBV21-1 and TRBJ2-3; the table's TRBD1 call for D was not verified on the DNA. TRBV21-1 is given as a pseudogene. The CDR3 sequence is 14 residues long. Written as DNA, the CDR3 is TGTGCCAGCAGCAGGTCCACCACACACCATACGCAGTATTTT. Translated, it gives CASSRSTTHHTQYF.

V gene TRBV19 combines with J gene TRBJ1-3, with D unresolved. This CDR3 contains 14 residues. In germline, CDR1 is LNHDA, CDR2 SQIVND (reference sequence). V lost 3 bases, J lost 4 bases, and 10 bases lay in between. The CDR3 DNA follows: TGTGCCAGTAGTATTCAGGCAGCCGGAAACACCATATATTTT. Translation gives CASSIQAAGNTIYF.

The chain recombines TRBV6-6 with TRBJ1-5; the match to TRBD1 covers 10 bases. The CDR3 consists of 16 residues. The germline CDR1 and CDR2 sequences are MNHNY and SVGAGI (reference sequence). V was clipped by 6 bases and J by 2 bases; unmatched bases: 7. The CDR3: CASRTDGQGGNQPQHF. The CDR3 nucleotides are TGTGCCAGCAGGACCGACGGACAGGGGGGCAATCAGCCCCAGCATTTT.

The chain couples TRBV11-2 to TRBJ2-3, with D maybe TRBD2 (6 bases). Trimming shortened V by 4 bases and J by 0 bases, and 14 bases separated the two germline ends. Germline CDR1 and CDR2: SGHAT and FQNNGV. This CDR3 spans 16 amino acids. The CDR3 region has the DNA TGTGCCAGCAGCTCCAACGGCGGGGCTAGCACAGATACGCAGTATTTT. Residues: CASSSNGGASTDTQYF.

In this sample, this clone turned up a few times. This chain links TRBV6-4 with TRBJ1-1; D ambiguous. Germline V gene data show CDR1 as MRHNA and CDR2 as SNTAGT. CDR3 size: 13 residues. Deletions cut 5 bases from V and 3 bases from J, with 10 bases between. The CDR3 bases are TGTGCCAGCAGTCAGAACCAGGACACTGAAGCTTTCTTT. Translating it yields CASSQNQDTEAFF.

This chain uses TRBV6-5 with TRBJ1-4, with 7 nucleotides matching TRBD1. V lost 0 bases and J lost 5; bases outside the gene matches: 6. Germline loops: CDR1 MNHEY, CDR2 SVGAGI. There are 16 residues in the CDR3. CDR3 coding DNA: TGTGCCAGCAGTTACTCTTCTTGGGACAGAAATGAAAAACTGTTTTTT. It is translated as CASSYSSWDRNEKLFF.

This clone has more than one count but fewer than ten. The CDR3 is CASSLGLARQETQYF. The CDR3 coding sequence is TGTGCCAGCAGCTTAGGGTTAGCGAGGCAAGAGACCCAGTACTTC. The chain uses TRBV7-3 and TRBJ2-5; the D gene is possibly TRBD2 (5 bases). Germline lookup yields CDR1 SGHTA and CDR2 FQGTGA. V dropped 2 bases and J dropped 2 bases, with 12 bases sitting between them. This CDR3 has 15 residues. The full variable domain, with the rest looked up from reference TRBV7-3 and TRBJ2-5, is GAGVSQTPSNKVTEKGKYVELRCDPISGHTALYWYRQSLGQGPEFLIYFQGTGAADDSGLPNDRFFAVRPEGSVSTLKIQRTERGDSAVYLCASSLGLARQETQYFGPGTRLLVL.

In its sample, this clone was seen a few times. This chain links TRBV13 with TRBJ2-7; unclear D gene. V lost 5 bases, J lost 3 bases, and 11 bases lay in between. The CDR3 has 13 amino acids. Germline V gives CDR1 PRHDT, CDR2 FYEKMQ (reference sequence). CDR3 sequence: CASSLRSYYEQYF. The CDR3 nucleotides are TGTGCCAGCAGCCTCCGATCCTACTACGAGCAGTACTTC. The full variable domain, with the rest looked up from reference TRBV13 and TRBJ2-7, is AAGVIQSPRHLIKEKRETATLKCYPIPRHDTVYWYQQGPGQDPQFLISFYEKMQSDKGSIPDRFSAQQFSDYHSELNMSSLELGDSALYFCASSLRSYYEQYFGPGTRLTVT.

This rearrangement joins TRBV27 to TRBJ1-6; D ambiguous. CDR1 is MNHEY and CDR2 is SMNVEV in the germline V gene (reference sequence). The CDR3 runs 17 residues. The V and J ends lost 8 bases and 6 bases respectively, with 23 bases between them. CDR3 nucleotides: TGTGCCAGCGGTCGGGGTAAGAAAGGAGGCAGTAATTCACCCCTCCACTTT. This translates into CASGRGKKGGSNSPLHF.

J is TRBJ2-1 and V is TRBV19, with a tentative D call TRBD2 (5 bases). This CDR3 has 13 amino acids. From germline, CDR1 is LNHDA and CDR2 SQIVND (reference sequence). V lost 2 bases and J 6 bases, leaving 8 bases between the germline ends. CDR3 bases: TGTGCCAGTAGTATACAGGACTCCAATGAGCAGTTCTTC. Amino acid sequence: CASSIQDSNEQFF.

The genes are TRBV9 and TRBJ2-3; D may be TRBD2 (5 bases). The CDR3 consists of 15 residues. Germline values: CDR1 SGDLS, CDR2 YYNGEE. Trimming took 1 base from V and 2 from J, leaving 11 bases between them. The DNA of the CDR3 is TGTGCCAGCAGCGTAAGTGGGGAGTACACAGATACGCAGTATTTT. Amino acid sequence: CASSVSGEYTDTQYF.

This clone turned up a few times. The rearrangement links TRBV7-8 to TRBJ1-5, with D perhaps matching TRBD1 (5 bases). Trimming left V 2 bases short and J 7 bases short, with 18 bases between. The CDR3 loop spans 16 amino acids. CDR1 SGHVS and CDR2 FQNEAQ come from the germline V gene. This CDR3 is CASSLRDGARDQPQHF. The CDR3 coding sequence is TGTGCCAGCAGCTTAAGAGACGGGGCGCGGGACCAGCCCCAGCATTTT.

This chain links TRBV10-2 with TRBJ1-1, with D possibly being TRBD1 (6 bases). The germline V gene encodes CDR1 WSHSY and CDR2 SAAADI. The CDR3 loop spans 15 amino acids. Between the trimmed V and J ends, which lost 6 bases and 0 bases, there was a span of 14 bases. The CDR3 reads CASSPTGMVNTEAFF. The CDR3 nucleotides read TGCGCCAGCAGCCCAACAGGGATGGTGAACACTGAAGCTTTCTTT.

V is TRBV23-1 and J is TRBJ2-7, with a weak D call TRBD2 (7 bases). TRBV23-1 is an ORF, with its function uncertain. This CDR3 is built from 15 residues. V shed 2 bases and J shed 4 bases, with 15 bases lying between them. CDR3 nucleotides: TGCGCCAGCAGTCAAGGGGGGGCCGGCTGGTACGAGCAGTACTTC. Translated: CASSQGGAGWYEQYF.